The table lists the clone carrying this T cell receptor (beta chain) with a few counts. Antigen: not known. Germline CDR1 reads SNHLY; CDR2 reads FYNNEI. With V trimmed by 11 bases and J by 5 bases, 18 bases remained unmatched. The CDR3 runs 15 residues. This entry is derived from a study of early T cells in non-severe SARS-CoV-2 infection. Overall study: Bulk RNA taken from unsorted whole blood was sequenced, leaving chains unpaired. Study-wide findings and caveats: VDJdb-based matching was biased toward anti-spike CD8 responses and missed private and CD4 specificities.

Researchers tagged individual cDNA molecules with unique molecular identifiers. Each CDR3 protein is one row after TCRdb ran MiXCR on the 5' RACE reads. The sample records roughly 63,000 distinct CDR3 sequences, 10% to 15% being singletons. This sequence joins TRBV2 and TRBJ2-7; TRBD2 matches 7 bases. This sequence was found in an adult who was a healthcare worker with PCR-confirmed SARS-CoV-2 infection or an uninfected control (not recorded which). What was sequenced was whole blood. The chain's CDR3 is CAGSQGAGLLDEQYF. The CDR3 DNA follows: TGTGCCGGTTCCCAGGGAGCGGGGTTATTAGACGAGCAGTACTTC.